This passage covers 21 T cell receptor beta chains from one sample sequenced in a study of vaccination effects on CD4 cells after COVID-19. Profiling relied on immunoSEQ multiplex PCR, and the TCRdb table lists in-frame clones only, not all of them. Of 25,000 to 30,000 clones listed, roughly 71% are singletons. With the ViraFEST assay, the study expanded antigen-specific CD4+ T cells using viral peptide pools, then sequenced them. Culture proceeded for approximately 10 days, and CD4+ T cells were then isolated. Participants completed two doses of the BNT162b2 or mRNA-1273 vaccine. No cognate antigen is known for these TCRs. The sequenced sample was CD4+ T cells from PBMCs cultured with HCoV-NL63 spike peptides, obtained after COVID-19 vaccination. The receptors stem from a human donor who received a COVID-19 vaccine.

CDR3 region: CASSQGQGAGQETQYF. In nucleotides, the CDR3 is TGTGCCAGCAGTCAGGGACAGGGGGCCGGCCAAGAGACCCAGTACTTC. This rearrangement joins TRBV5-4 to TRBJ2-5, with 12 bases lining up with TRBD1. V gave up 5 bases and J gave up 1 base; unmatched junction bases: 6. The CDR3 length is 16 residues. Germline loops: CDR1 SGHNT, CDR2 YYREEE (reference sequence).

This chain joins TRBV6-4 and TRBJ2-3, with TRBD2 matching over 9 bases. CDR3 length equals 14 residues. CDR1 MRHNA and CDR2 SNTAGT come from the germline V gene. After removal of 8 bases from V and 4 bases from J, the junction contained 7 bases not matched to a gene. CDR3 coding DNA: TGTGCCAGCGCCTTAGCGGGAGATTCAGATACGCAGTATTTT. Its protein product is CASALAGDSDTQYF.

This clone was detected a few times. The CDR3 region is CASSYSSSFGVAHNEQFF. In DNA, the CDR3 is TGTGCCAGCAGTTACTCGAGTAGTTTTGGGGTAGCCCACAATGAGCAGTTCTTC. The rearrangement links TRBV6-2 or TRBV6-3 to TRBJ2-1; no clear D. The CDR3 length is 18 residues. CDR1 is MNHEY and CDR2 is SVGEGT in the germline V gene. Trimming shortened V by 0 bases and J by 5 bases, and 20 bases separated the two germline ends.

The chain has TRBV10-3 and TRBJ1-2; tentatively, D is TRBD1 (5 bases). Germline V gene data show CDR1 as ENHRY and CDR2 as SYGVKD. This CDR3 contains 14 residues. Trimming cost V 5 bases and J 8 bases, with 18 bases left between them. The CDR3 DNA reads as TGTGCCATCAGTTCACCGGCCAGGGCCGGCGGCTACACCTTC. Its protein is CAISSPARAGGYTF.

The rearrangement links TRBV7-8 to TRBJ1-3, with 7 nucleotides matching TRBD1. Unmatched junction bases numbered 14, after V lost 3 bases and J lost 0 bases. CDR1 SGHVS and CDR2 FQNEAQ come from the germline V gene. The CDR3 length is 19 residues. CDR3 nucleotide sequence: TGTGCCAGCAGCTTCGGATCATTGACAGGGACGAGCTCTGGAAACACCATATATTTT. The encoded protein is CASSFGSLTGTSSGNTIYF.

The chain employs TRBV6-5 and TRBJ1-5; D is unresolved. Germline V gene sequence: CDR1 MNHEY, CDR2 SVGAGI. This CDR3 comprises 11 residues. Between the trimmed V and J ends, which lost 8 bases and 5 bases, there was a span of 7 bases. CDR3 sequence: CASGSYQPQHF. The CDR3 bases are TGTGCCAGCGGGAGCTATCAGCCCCAGCATTTT.

This rearrangement joins TRBV19 to TRBJ1-6, with D possibly matching TRBD1 (5 bases). The germline V and J ends were trimmed by 3 bases and 7 bases, with 10 bases remaining between them. Germline loops: CDR1 LNHDA, CDR2 SQIVND (reference sequence). The CDR3 covers 14 residues. CDR3 nucleotide sequence: TGTGCCAGTAGTATGGGGCAGGGAAATTCACCCCTCCACTTT. It specifies CASSMGQGNSPLHF.

V is TRBV6-1 and J is TRBJ1-2; D is ambiguous. Germline CDR1 MNHNS, CDR2 SASEGT. There are 15 residues in the CDR3. V gave up 3 bases and J gave up 8 bases, with 19 bases separating them. In DNA, the CDR3 is TGTGCCAGCAGTGAGGCCTCCCTGGTTAGACGGGGCTACACCTTC. Its protein is CASSEASLVRRGYTF.

The chain recombines TRBV6-5 with TRBJ1-1; D ambiguous. CDR1 and CDR2 (germline): MNHEY, SVGAGI. This CDR3 has 13 residues. V shed 8 bases and J shed 0 bases, with 10 bases lying between them. In nucleotides, the CDR3 is TGTGCCAGCTGGCCGGGGTTGAACACTGAAGCTTTCTTT. It codes for CASWPGLNTEAFF.

V gene TRBV14 combines with J gene TRBJ1-1; 8 bases are a match to TRBD1. CDR3 length: 14 amino acids. Germline V CDR1 and CDR2: SGHDN, FVKESK. Germline trimming cut 3 bases from V and 3 bases from J; bases unmatched to any gene: 3. CDR3 nucleotides: TGTGCCAGCAGCCAGCAGGGGGCCTACACTGAAGCTTTCTTT. Translated: CASSQQGAYTEAFF. Using reference TRBV14 and TRBJ1-1 for the parts outside the CDR3, the full variable domain is EAGVTQFPSHSVIEKGQTVTLRCDPISGHDNLYWYRRVMGKEIKFLLHFVKESKQDESGMPNNRFLAERTGGTYSTLKVQPAELEDSGVYFCASSQQGAYTEAFFGQGTRLTVV.

This clone was seen a few times. The rearrangement uses TRBV10-3 and TRBJ1-1, with TRBD1 identical over 8 bases. With 7 bases clipped from V and 4 bases from J, the junction kept 8 bases outside the gene matches. The CDR3 loop spans 14 amino acids. In germline, CDR1 is ENHRY, CDR2 SYGVKD. The DNA for the CDR3 is TGTGCCATCAATACGGACAGGGTGGGCACTGAAGCTTTCTTT. It encodes CAINTDRVGTEAFF.

The rearrangement joins TRBV6-5 to TRBJ2-7; possibly TRBD2 for D (5 bases). In germline, CDR1 is MNHEY, CDR2 SVGAGI. V was cut by 5 bases and J by 3 bases, with 11 bases left in between. The CDR3 length is 13 residues. CDR3 sequence (DNA): TGTGCCAGCAGTAGGGCCGGGGTCTACGAGCAGTACTTC. It is translated as CASSRAGVYEQYF.

This clone has only a few counts. CDR3 sequence: CASSAEDSQWAEAFF. As DNA, the CDR3 is TGTGCCAGCAGTGCGGAAGACAGCCAGTGGGCTGAAGCTTTCTTT. The chain carries TRBV2 and TRBJ1-1; a possible D gene is TRBD1 (5 bases). V was pared by 4 bases and J by 6 bases, with 18 bases between. The CDR3 has 15 residues. Germline CDR1 reads SNHLY; CDR2 reads FYNNEI. Variable domain in full (rest from reference TRBV2 and TRBJ1-1): EPEVTQTPSHQVTQMGQEVILRCVPISNHLYFYWYRQILGQKVEFLVSFYNNEISEKSEIFDDQFSVERPDGSNFTLKIRSTKLEDSAMYFCASSAEDSQWAEAFFGQGTRLTVV.

This chain joins TRBV19 and TRBJ1-1; 9 bases are shared with TRBD1. Germline trimming cut 6 bases from V and 0 bases from J; bases unmatched to any gene: 2. Per germline, CDR1 LNHDA and CDR2 SQIVND (reference sequence). This CDR3 region has 14 residues. The CDR3 DNA is TGTGCCAGTAGGAGGGACAGGGTGAACACTGAAGCTTTCTTT. This encodes CASRRDRVNTEAFF.

This rearrangement joins TRBV18 to TRBJ2-1, with no clear D. V lost 6 bases and J lost 0, with 9 bases in between. In germline, CDR1 is KGHSH, CDR2 LQKENI. CDR3 length equals 14 residues. The CDR3 here is CASSPQASYNEQFF. The CDR3 region has the DNA TGTGCCAGCTCTCCGCAGGCCTCCTACAATGAGCAGTTCTTC.

The chain carries TRBV3-1 (or the pseudogene TRBV3-2) and TRBJ1-2; 7 bases agree with TRBD1. The CDR3 is made up of 13 amino acids. V trimming: 4 bases; J trimming: 3 bases; junction bases outside the gene matches: 2. CDR1 LGHDT and CDR2 YNNKEL come from the germline V gene (reference sequence). The CDR3 is CASSPDRYYGYTF. DNA for the CDR3: TGTGCCAGCAGCCCGGACAGGTACTATGGCTACACCTTC.

V is TRBV4-1 and J is TRBJ2-7; tentatively, D is TRBD1 (5 bases). This CDR3 region has 15 residues. Between the trimmed V and J ends, which lost 0 bases and 0 bases, there was a span of 9 bases. Germline V gene lookup returns CDR1 MGHRA and CDR2 YSYEKL. The CDR3 DNA sequence: TGCGCCAGCAGCCAAGATGACCAGGGCTCCTACGAGCAGTACTTC. This encodes CASSQDDQGSYEQYF.

The rearrangement links TRBV7-2 to TRBJ2-2, with D hard to call. V lost 7 bases and J lost 5, with 14 bases in between. Germline V lookup: CDR1 SGHTA, CDR2 FQGNSA. This CDR3 is 14 amino acids long. The CDR3 loop is CASIIVQGTGELFF. The DNA for the CDR3 is TGTGCCAGCATCATAGTGCAAGGGACCGGGGAGCTGTTTTTT.

This clone has more than one count but fewer than ten. This chain links TRBV6-1 with TRBJ1-2; 7 bases match TRBD1. The CDR3 has 14 residues. Trimming took 3 bases from V and 0 from J; bases not matched to a gene: 1. Looked up from germline, CDR1 is MNHNS and CDR2 is SASEGT. In DNA form, the CDR3 reads TGTGCCAGCAGTGACAGGGGGGCTAACTATGGCTACACCTTC. Its protein product is CASSDRGANYGYTF.

The chain combines TRBV13 with TRBJ1-3; 7 bases match TRBD1. CDR1 is PRHDT and CDR2 is FYEKMQ in the germline V gene (reference sequence). V shed 5 bases, J shed 0 bases, and the junction held 4 bases outside the gene matches. The CDR3 contains 15 residues. The CDR3 sequence: CASSPRDSSGNTIYF. The CDR3 nucleotides read TGTGCCAGCAGCCCCCGGGACAGCTCTGGAAACACCATATATTTT.

This chain uses TRBV11-2 with TRBJ2-2; D gene unclear. V shed 6 bases and J shed 0 bases, with 20 bases lying between them. CDR3 size: 18 residues. Germline CDR1 SGHAT, CDR2 FQNNGV. CDR3 amino acids: CASRPLVRSPPNTGELFF. CDR3 coding DNA: TGTGCCAGCAGACCTTTAGTTCGGTCGCCACCGAACACCGGGGAGCTGTTTTTT.